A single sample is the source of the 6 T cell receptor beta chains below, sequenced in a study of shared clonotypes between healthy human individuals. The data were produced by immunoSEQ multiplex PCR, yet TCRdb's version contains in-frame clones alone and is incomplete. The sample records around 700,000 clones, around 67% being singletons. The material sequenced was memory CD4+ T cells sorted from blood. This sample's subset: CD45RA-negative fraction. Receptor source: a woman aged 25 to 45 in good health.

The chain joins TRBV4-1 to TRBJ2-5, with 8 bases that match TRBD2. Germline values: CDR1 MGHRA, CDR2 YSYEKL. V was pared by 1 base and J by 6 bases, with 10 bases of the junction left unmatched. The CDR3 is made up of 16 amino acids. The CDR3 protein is CASSQGVGAGVKTQYF. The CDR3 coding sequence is TGCGCCAGCAGCCAAGGCGTAGGAGCGGGAGTTAAGACCCAGTACTTC.

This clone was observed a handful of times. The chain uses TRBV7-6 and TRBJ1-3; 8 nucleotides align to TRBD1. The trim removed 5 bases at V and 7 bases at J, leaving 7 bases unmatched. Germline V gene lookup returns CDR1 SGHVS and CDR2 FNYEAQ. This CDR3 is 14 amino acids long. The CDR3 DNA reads TGTGCCAGCAGCCCCGGACAGGGTGGGAACACCATATATTTT. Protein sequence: CASSPGQGGNTIYF.

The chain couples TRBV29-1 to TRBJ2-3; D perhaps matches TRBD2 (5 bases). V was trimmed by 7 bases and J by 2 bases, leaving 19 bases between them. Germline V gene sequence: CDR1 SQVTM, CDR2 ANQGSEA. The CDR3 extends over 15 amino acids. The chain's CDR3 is CSAPRSSGLTDTQYF. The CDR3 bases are TGCAGCGCCCCTAGGTCCAGCGGCCTCACAGATACGCAGTATTTT.

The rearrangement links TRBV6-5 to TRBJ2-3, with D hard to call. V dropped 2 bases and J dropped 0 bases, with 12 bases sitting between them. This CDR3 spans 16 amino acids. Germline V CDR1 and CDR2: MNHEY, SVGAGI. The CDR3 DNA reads TGTGCCAGCAGTTACGCTGGGGATCCTAGCACAGATACGCAGTATTTT. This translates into CASSYAGDPSTDTQYF.

CDR3 bases: TGTGCCAGCAGTTACTCAGGGTCCCCTGGGACCCAGTACTTC. It codes for CASSYSGSPGTQYF. V gene TRBV6-5 combines with J gene TRBJ2-5; D is uncertain. The germline gives CDR1 MNHEY, CDR2 SVGAGI. V shed 0 bases and J shed 7 bases, with 12 bases lying between them. The CDR3 has 14 amino acids.

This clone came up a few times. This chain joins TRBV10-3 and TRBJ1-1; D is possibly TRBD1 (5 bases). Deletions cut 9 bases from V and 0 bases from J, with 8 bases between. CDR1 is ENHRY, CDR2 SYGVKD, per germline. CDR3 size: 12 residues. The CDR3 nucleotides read TGTGCCATGGGGGGACTGAACACTGAAGCTTTCTTT. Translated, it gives CAMGGLNTEAFF.